This T cell receptor (beta chain) was profiled in a study of blood T cell repertoires in COVID-19. Study-wide context: Sites across the United States, Italy and Spain contributed samples from acute and convalescent COVID-19. PBMCs, B-cell-depleted T cells, or T cells provided the cDNA or gDNA that made up the material.

The CDR3 is made up of 13 amino acids. CDR1 and CDR2 from the germline V gene are GTSNPN and SVGIG (reference sequence). J lost 7 bases, V lost 3 bases, and 3 bases had no gene match. As handled by the study authors: Reference gene primer amplification yielded estimated nucleated cell counts. Data came from immunoSEQ multiplex PCR; TCRdb stores just in-frame clones and leaves some out. The D gene and trimming were derived from the DNA, and the V and J assignments and clone size from that table. The data contain about 71,000 clones, about nine tenths of them singletons. The TCR was taken from a young woman with acute or convalescent COVID-19. The chain joins TRBV30 to TRBJ1-6; 7 bases are a match to TRBD1. Sequenced input: peripheral blood. CDR3 in amino acids: CAWSRDSNSPLHF. The CDR3, as DNA: TGTGCCTGGAGCCGGGACAGCAATTCACCCCTCCACTTT.